Presented here are 5 T cell receptor beta chains from one specimen sequenced in a study of T cell responses to AZD1222 COVID-19 vaccine. Sequencing used immunoSEQ multiplex PCR; TCRdb keeps in-frame clones, though not all of them. The profile covers over 100,000 clones, with approximately 83% appearing a single time and approximately 10% taken by the ten largest. Sequenced material: peripheral blood, taken on day 0 of AZD1222 vaccination. The origin of the receptors is an adult in good health.

The V call is TRBV27, the J call TRBJ1-5; no clear D. V was clipped by 2 bases and J by 6 bases, with 11 bases between them. Per the germline V gene, CDR1 is MNHEY and CDR2 is SMNVEV (reference sequence). The CDR3 extends over 14 amino acids. CDR3 DNA: TGTGCCAGCAGTTTAACCAGGTTAACTCAGCCCCAGCATTTT. Its translation: CASSLTRLTQPQHF.

For the CDR3, the DNA is TGCGCCAGCAGCTCTGGCATTGGGAGCGGGGGGGCTTACGAGCAGTACTTC. Translated: CASSSGIGSGGAYEQYF. The genes are TRBV5-1 and TRBJ2-7, with 10 bases fitting TRBD2. This CDR3 contains 17 residues. Germline CDR1 and CDR2: SGHRS and YFSETQ. Trimming at V came to 3 bases and at J to 4 bases, leaving 13 bases not matched to a gene.

The V gene is TRBV7-8, the J gene TRBJ2-5, with unresolved D. The germline V and J ends were trimmed by 5 bases and 1 base, with 2 bases remaining between them. The CDR3 covers 11 residues. The germline V gene has CDR1 SGHVS and CDR2 FQNEAQ. The CDR3 sequence: CASSPQETQYF. The CDR3 region has the DNA TGTGCCAGCAGCCCCCAAGAGACCCAGTACTTC.

V usage is TRBV10-1 and J usage is TRBJ1-6; D remains unclear. This CDR3 spans 17 amino acids. Germline V gene lookup returns CDR1 WNHNN and CDR2 SYGVQD (reference sequence). V dropped 5 bases and J dropped 6 bases, with 20 bases sitting between them. The CDR3 nucleotides are TGCGCCAGCAGTAGCAGACAACATGGGGAGGCTAATTCACCCCTCCACTTT. This gives the protein CASSSRQHGEANSPLHF.

The V call is TRBV5-5, the J call TRBJ2-5; D may be TRBD1 or TRBD2 (5 bases each). The length of the CDR3 is 13 residues. The V gene lost 4 bases and the J gene lost 4 bases, with 11 bases spanning the gap. Germline assignment: CDR1 SGHKS and CDR2 YYEKEE (reference sequence). CDR3 nucleotides: TGTGCCAGCAGCGCCTCCGGGACAGAGACCCAGTACTTC. Its translation: CASSASGTETQYF.